These 12 T cell receptor beta chains were all obtained from the same sample, sequenced in a study of early T cells in non-severe SARS-CoV-2 infection. TCRdb independently ran MiXCR on the 5' RACE reads; one entry per CDR3 protein. The sample has approximately 99,000 distinct CDR3 sequences; 9.5% to 13% are singletons. Input material: whole blood. The origin of the receptors is an adult who was a healthcare worker with PCR-confirmed SARS-CoV-2 infection or an uninfected control (not recorded which).

This clonotype appeared a few times. The chain combines TRBV6-6 with TRBJ2-3; 12 bases map to TRBD1. With V trimmed by 6 bases and J by 5 bases, 9 bases remained unmatched. CDR3 length: 16 amino acids. Germline-derived CDR1 and CDR2 are MNHNY and SVGAGI (reference sequence). CDR3 in amino acids: CASSPPRDRGLDTQYF. The CDR3 nucleotides read TGTGCCAGCAGCCCTCCTAGGGACAGGGGGCTAGATACGCAGTATTTT.

The sample holds a few counts of this clonotype. The chain recombines TRBV29-1 with TRBJ1-1; 11 bases are shared with TRBD1. V lost 7 bases to trimming and J lost 0 bases; unmatched junction nucleotides: 4. Germline V gives CDR1 SQVTM, CDR2 ANQGSEA. The CDR3 is made up of 14 amino acids. The DNA for the CDR3 is TGCAGCGGGACAGGGGGCTTTATGAACACTGAAGCTTTCTTT. It is translated as CSGTGGFMNTEAFF.

This clonotype was detected a few times. The CDR3 is CASRLTDSYEQYF. CDR3 coding DNA: TGTGCCAGCAGGCTGACAGATTCCTACGAGCAGTACTTC. This chain links TRBV28 with TRBJ2-7; maybe TRBD1 (5 bases). The V and J ends lost 6 bases and 1 base respectively, with 10 bases between them. This CDR3 is built from 13 residues. From germline, CDR1 is MDHEN and CDR2 SYDVKM.

The rearrangement joins TRBV12-3 or TRBV12-4 to TRBJ2-3, with a weak D call TRBD1 (5 bases). V was cut by 11 bases and J by 1 base, with 16 bases left in between. CDR3 size: 14 residues. The CDR3 loop is CAQQGSCCTDTQYF. CDR3 coding DNA: TGTGCCCAGCAGGGTTCGTGTTGCACAGATACGCAGTATTTT.

There are a few counts of this clonotype. The chain combines TRBV7-8 with TRBJ2-6; 10 nucleotides match TRBD1. In germline, CDR1 is SGHVS, CDR2 FQNEAQ. The CDR3 is 19 residues long. V gave up 4 bases and J gave up 3 bases; unmatched junction bases: 12. CDR3 nucleotide sequence: TGTGCCAGCAGCTCCTGGGACAGGGGTTCTGTACTTGGGGCCAACGTCCTGACTTTC. This gives the protein CASSSWDRGSVLGANVLTF.

This clonotype was seen at least ten times. The genes are TRBV6-2 or TRBV6-3 and TRBJ1-1, with TRBD1 identical over 8 bases. This CDR3 contains 14 residues. Per germline, CDR1 MNHEY and CDR2 SVGEGT. J gave up 11 bases and V 6 bases, and 14 bases lay outside the gene matches. The CDR3 region is CASSPNGQGGGAFF. In nucleotides, the CDR3 is TGTGCCAGCAGCCCGAACGGACAGGGCGGTGGCGCTTTCTTT.

This clonotype was counted only a few times. The chain uses TRBV6-2 or TRBV6-3 and TRBJ2-7; D perhaps matches TRBD1 (5 bases). CDR1 is MNHEY, CDR2 SVGEGT, per germline. This CDR3 spans 10 amino acids. V lost 6 bases and J lost 6, with 6 bases in between. As DNA, the CDR3 is TGTGCCAGCAGAGACAGCGAGCAGTACTTC. Its protein is CASRDSEQYF.

The table lists this clonotype with many counts. The genes are TRBV7-3 and TRBJ2-1, with 7 bases matching TRBD1. The junction had 8 bases not matched to a gene; V was cut back by 5 bases and J by 4 bases. Germline values: CDR1 SGHTA, CDR2 FQGTGA. The CDR3 runs 15 residues. CDR3 region: CASSPTGTGYNEQFF. The CDR3 region has the DNA TGTGCCAGCAGCCCGACAGGGACGGGATACAATGAGCAGTTCTTC.

The chain recombines TRBV28 with TRBJ1-5, with 7 bases that match TRBD1. J gave up 3 bases and V 3 bases, and 8 bases lay outside the gene matches. In germline, CDR1 is MDHEN, CDR2 SYDVKM. This CDR3 comprises 16 residues. This CDR3 is CASSFRTGAYNQPQHF. CDR3 DNA sequence: TGTGCCAGCAGTTTCAGGACAGGAGCCTACAATCAGCCCCAGCATTTT.

This clonotype occurred many times. The V and J genes are TRBV29-1 and TRBJ2-1, with TRBD2 matching 11 bases. CDR1 and CDR2 from the germline V gene are SQVTM and ANQGSEA. The CDR3 totals 15 residues. V shed 6 bases and J 9 bases; nucleotides not matched to a gene: 13. The CDR3 spells CSVGFGSGGAVEQFF. CDR3 in DNA: TGCAGCGTGGGTTTTGGTAGCGGGGGGGCCGTTGAGCAGTTCTTC.

The sample holds a few counts of this clonotype. The rearrangement links TRBV18 to TRBJ2-5; D remains ambiguous. Germline CDR1 is KGHSH and CDR2 is LQKENI. There are 15 residues in the CDR3. Deletions cut 3 bases from V and 2 bases from J, with 13 bases between. CDR3 sequence (DNA): TGTGCCAGCTCACCTATCCCAGCGAGTCAAGAGACCCAGTACTTC. This translates into CASSPIPASQETQYF.

This clonotype was recorded many times. This sequence joins TRBV5-1 and TRBJ1-1, with 9 bases matching TRBD1. The V gene end was trimmed by 3 bases and the J gene end by 5 bases; junction bases not matched to a gene: 8. Germline CDR1 SGHRS, CDR2 YFSETQ. The CDR3 sequence is 15 residues long. CDR3 protein: CASSSPLQGATEAFF. The CDR3 DNA follows: TGCGCCAGCAGCTCACCCCTACAGGGGGCGACTGAAGCTTTCTTT.